This record covers a single T cell receptor beta chain. These data come from a study of technical replicates of blood from several donors. Data came from immunoSEQ multiplex PCR; TCRdb stores just in-frame clones and leaves some out. The sample comprises about 90,000 clones, less than 95% of which are singletons, and roughly 0.25% rests with the top ten. Germline V gene sequence: CDR1 MGHRA, CDR2 YSYEKL. This CDR3 spans 15 amino acids. V was shortened by 1 base and J by 3 bases, with 13 bases between the two germline ends. V and J are TRBV4-1 and TRBJ2-7; the D gene is possibly TRBD1 (5 bases). The sequence was collected from a human donor in good health. Sequences were obtained from T cells isolated from PBMCs. In DNA, the CDR3 is TGCGCCAGCAGCCAAGTGGAAGGGGTCAGCTACGAGCAGTACTTC. It yields the protein CASSQVEGVSYEQYF.